Each of the 12 T cell receptor beta chains below was sequenced from the same sample in a study of beta chain features in type 1 diabetes. Of the isolated RNA, all was reverse transcribed, and so the sequenced material was expressed TCRB transcripts. The table came from immunoSEQ multiplex PCR; TCRdb's copy has only in-frame clones and leaves some out. The profile shows about 42,000 clones, about 50% of them singletons. Sequenced input: stem cell memory CD4+ T cells from blood. The receptors here all came from a woman in her thirties in good health.

The chain employs TRBV28 and TRBJ2-5; 7 nucleotides align to TRBD2. This CDR3 is 12 amino acids long. V dropped 6 bases and J dropped 8; count of bases not matched to a gene: 6. The germline V gene has CDR1 MDHEN and CDR2 SYDVKM. CDR3: CASSQTAGTQYF. CDR3 bases: TGTGCCAGCAGCCAGACAGCGGGAACCCAGTACTTC. The full variable domain, rest sourced from reference TRBV28 and TRBJ2-5, is DVKVTQSSRYLVKRTGEKVFLECVQDMDHENMFWYRQDPGLGLRLIYFSYDVKMKEKGDIPEGYSVSREKKERFSLILESASTNQTSMYLCASSQTAGTQYFGPGTRLLVL.

This clone was picked up one time. The chain recombines TRBV20-1 with TRBJ2-3, with TRBD1 as a possible D gene (5 bases). This CDR3 has 11 amino acids. Germline assignment: CDR1 DFQATT and CDR2 SNEGSKA (reference sequence). CDR3 amino acids: CVGAAADTQYF. The CDR3 DNA reads TGCGTTGGGGCGGCAGCAGATACGCAGTATTTT.

The chain recombines TRBV5-1 with TRBJ2-7; 13 nucleotides match TRBD2. Per the germline V gene, CDR1 is SGHRS and CDR2 is YFSETQ. V lost 4 bases to trimming and J lost 1 base; unmatched junction nucleotides: 14. The CDR3 consists of 19 residues. The CDR3 DNA reads as TGCGCCAGCAGCACCGGGACTAGCGGGACCCTCTTTCGGTCCTACGAGCAGTACTTC. It encodes CASSTGTSGTLFRSYEQYF.

The chain is built from TRBV6-6 and TRBJ2-7; 7 bases line up with TRBD2. The junction had 6 bases not matched to a gene; V was cut back by 5 bases and J by 5 bases. The CDR3 is 13 amino acids. The germline V gene encodes CDR1 MNHNY and CDR2 SVGAGI (reference sequence). This CDR3 reads CASSRREVNEQYF. In DNA, the CDR3 is TGTGCCAGCAGTCGCCGGGAGGTCAACGAGCAGTACTTC.

This clone was counted a few times. The chain uses TRBV11-2 and TRBJ2-5; TRBD2 matches at 7 bases. TRBJ2-7 explains the end of the DNA better; the J call may be wrong. The CDR3 length is 14 residues. CDR1 and CDR2 (germline): SGHAT, FQNNGV. CDR3 sequence (DNA): TGTGCCAGCAGCTCCTTGCGGGAGTACTACGAGCAGTACTTC. Amino acids: CASSSLREYYEQYF.

This clone was counted a few times. The rearrangement joins TRBV18 to TRBJ2-7, with TRBD2 matching 8 bases. Per germline, CDR1 KGHSH and CDR2 LQKENI. This CDR3 region has 16 residues. Trimming at V came to 3 bases and at J to 6 bases, leaving 13 bases not matched to a gene. For the CDR3, the DNA is TGTGCCAGCTCACCTCGTATGGGGCGGGAGGATGGCGAGCAGTACTTC. Translated, it gives CASSPRMGREDGEQYF. Complete variable domain (other parts from reference TRBV18 and TRBJ2-7): NAGVMQNPRHLVRRRGQEARLRCSPMKGHSHVYWYRQLPEEGLKFMVYLQKENIIDESGMPKERFSAEFPKEGPSILRIQQVVRGDSAAYFCASSPRMGREDGEQYFGPGTRLTVT.

The chain joins TRBV5-1 to TRBJ2-1, with TRBD2 matching over 9 bases. Unmatched junction bases numbered 18, after V lost 4 bases and J lost 4 bases. Germline V gene data show CDR1 as SGHRS and CDR2 as YFSETQ. There are 19 residues in the CDR3. DNA of the CDR3: TGCGCCAGCAGCCCCGCGGGGCTAGCGGGATCAGGGGGTTACAATGAGCAGTTCTTC. This encodes CASSPAGLAGSGGYNEQFF.

V gene TRBV5-1 combines with J gene TRBJ2-2, with D perhaps matching TRBD2 (6 bases). This CDR3 spans 16 amino acids. V gave up 3 bases and J gave up 3 bases, with 15 bases separating them. CDR1 is SGHRS, CDR2 YFSETQ, per germline. The CDR3 DNA follows: TGCGCCAGCAGCTCATACGGGACTCCTGACACCGGGGAGCTGTTTTTT. It translates to CASSSYGTPDTGELFF.

The rearrangement joins TRBV30 to TRBJ2-7; D unclear. This CDR3 contains 13 residues. The germline V gene has CDR1 GTSNPN and CDR2 SVGIG (reference sequence). The ends were cut back, 1 base at V and 6 bases at J, with 13 bases in the middle. The CDR3, as DNA: TGTGCCTGGAGTGCACGTTACCCGGGCGAGCAGTACTTC. Its translation is CAWSARYPGEQYF.

The genes are TRBV28 and TRBJ2-5, with D tentatively TRBD2 (7 bases). From germline, CDR1 is MDHEN and CDR2 SYDVKM. V shed 4 bases and J shed 5 bases, with 20 bases lying between them. The CDR3 runs 16 residues. The CDR3 DNA follows: TGTGCCAGCAGTTCCCGGGGAGGCGGGGGCGGGGAGACCCAGTACTTC. It translates to CASSSRGGGGGETQYF.

The chain employs TRBV4-3 and TRBJ2-6; no firm D call. The V end was cut by 0 bases, the J end by 0 bases, with 18 bases between. CDR1 and CDR2 from the germline V gene are LGHNA and YSLEER. This CDR3 comprises 20 residues. CDR3 amino acids: CASSQDGSFSQLSGANVLTF. The DNA for the CDR3 is TGCGCCAGCAGCCAAGACGGTAGTTTTTCCCAACTCTCTGGGGCCAACGTCCTGACTTTC.

The J gene is TRBJ2-7, the V gene TRBV6-5; TRBD2 might be the D (7 bases). This CDR3 comprises 15 residues. V shed 0 bases and J shed 9 bases, with 18 bases lying between them. From germline, CDR1 is MNHEY and CDR2 SVGAGI. The CDR3, as DNA: TGTGCCAGCAGTTACTCGAAAAAGGGGGAGGGGTGGCAGTACTTC. Residues: CASSYSKKGEGWQYF.